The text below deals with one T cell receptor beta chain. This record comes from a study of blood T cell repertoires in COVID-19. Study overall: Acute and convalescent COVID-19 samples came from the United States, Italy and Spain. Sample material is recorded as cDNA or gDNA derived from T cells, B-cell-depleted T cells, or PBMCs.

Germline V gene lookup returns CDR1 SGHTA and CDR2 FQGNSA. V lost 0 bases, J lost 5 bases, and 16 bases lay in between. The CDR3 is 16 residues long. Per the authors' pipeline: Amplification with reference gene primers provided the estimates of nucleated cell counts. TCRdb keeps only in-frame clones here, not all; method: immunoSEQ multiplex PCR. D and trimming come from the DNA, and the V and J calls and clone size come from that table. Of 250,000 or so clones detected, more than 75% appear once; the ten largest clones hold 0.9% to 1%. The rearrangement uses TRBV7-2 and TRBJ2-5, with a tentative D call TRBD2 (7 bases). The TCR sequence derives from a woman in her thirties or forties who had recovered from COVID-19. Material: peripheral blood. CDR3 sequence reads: CASSLARGGAWETQYF. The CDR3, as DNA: TGTGCCAGCAGCTTAGCGCGTGGGGGGGCCTGGGAGACCCAGTACTTC.